A selection of T cell receptor beta chains follows, all from one sample in a study of T cell responses to AZD1222 COVID-19 vaccine. TCRdb's table, derived via immunoSEQ multiplex PCR, lists solely in-frame clones and lacks some. The sample records around 130,000 clones, roughly nine tenths being singletons. The sample in question was peripheral blood, obtained 28 days after the second AZD1222 dose. Receptors originate from an adult who received the AZD1222 COVID-19 vaccine. The CDR3 runs from the conserved cysteine through the conserved F or W. The D gene is left open where the match is weak. Expanded clones get a size class; other rows say once, few or many, or leave the size out.

j_call: TRBJ1-2
d_call: NA
clone_size: few
v_call: TRBV7-9
cdr3_aa: CASSSTGKNYGYTF
cdr3_nt: TGTGCCAGCAGCTCAACAGGGAAAAACTATGGCTACACCTTC

j_call: TRBJ2-2
d_call: NA
clone_size: NA
v_call: TRBV2
cdr3_aa: CASSEGPANTGELFF
cdr3_nt: TGTGCCAGCAGTGAAGGGCCAGCGAACACCGGGGAGCTGTTTTTT

j_call: TRBJ1-1
d_call: NA
clone_size: NA
v_call: TRBV3-1/TRBV3-2
cdr3_aa: CASRAGGRANTEAFF
cdr3_nt: TGTGCCAGCAGGGCCGGGGGGAGGGCGAACACTGAAGCTTTCTTT

j_call: TRBJ1-1
d_call: TRBD1
clone_size: NA
v_call: TRBV7-9
cdr3_aa: CASSLGDRVSGEAFF
cdr3_nt: TGTGCCAGCAGCTTAGGGGACAGGGTTAGTGGTGAAGCTTTCTTT

j_call: TRBJ1-2
d_call: NA
clone_size: once
v_call: TRBV6-1
cdr3_aa: CASSETRGYGYTF
cdr3_nt: TGTGCCAGCAGTGAAACCAGGGGCTATGGCTACACCTTC

j_call: TRBJ2-7
d_call: TRBD1
clone_size: NA
v_call: TRBV6-5
cdr3_aa: CASSTRDRGQYEQYF
cdr3_nt: TGTGCCAGCAGTACACGGGACAGGGGCCAATACGAGCAGTACTTC

j_call: TRBJ1-4
d_call: NA
clone_size: few
v_call: TRBV5-5
cdr3_aa: CASSFLRGSTNEKLFF
cdr3_nt: TGTGCCAGCAGCTTCCTCAGGGGATCAACTAATGAAAAACTGTTTTTT

j_call: TRBJ2-1
d_call: NA
clone_size: NA
v_call: TRBV20-1
cdr3_aa: CSAARSYEQFF
cdr3_nt: TGCAGTGCCGCTAGATCTTATGAGCAGTTCTTC

j_call: TRBJ1-2
d_call: TRBD1
clone_size: NA
v_call: TRBV7-9
cdr3_aa: CASSFGQGSYGYTF
cdr3_nt: TGTGCCAGCAGCTTCGGACAGGGGAGCTATGGCTACACCTTC

j_call: TRBJ1-2
d_call: NA
clone_size: NA
v_call: TRBV21-1
cdr3_aa: CASSNSPRQGCGYTF
cdr3_nt: TGTGCCAGCAGCAATTCCCCCAGACAGGGGTGTGGCTACACCTTC

j_call: TRBJ1-1
d_call: NA
clone_size: NA
v_call: TRBV2
cdr3_aa: CASTQGTTGAFF
cdr3_nt: TGTGCCAGCACGCAAGGGACCACGGGAGCTTTCTTT

j_call: TRBJ2-5
d_call: NA
clone_size: NA
v_call: TRBV6-5
cdr3_aa: CASSFVGETQYF
cdr3_nt: TGTGCCAGCAGTTTTGTGGGGGAGACCCAGTACTTC

j_call: TRBJ2-5
d_call: NA
clone_size: NA
v_call: TRBV11-3
cdr3_aa: CASSIPGDETQYF
cdr3_nt: TGTGCCAGCAGCATACCGGGGGATGAGACCCAGTACTTC

j_call: TRBJ2-3
d_call: NA
clone_size: NA
v_call: TRBV19
cdr3_aa: CASSMYQGLSTDTQYF
cdr3_nt: TGTGCCAGTAGTATGTATCAGGGATTGAGCACAGATACGCAGTATTTT

j_call: TRBJ2-5
d_call: NA
clone_size: NA
v_call: TRBV21-1
cdr3_aa: CASSNCRAEETQYF
cdr3_nt: TGTGCCAGCAGCAATTGCAGGGCCGAAGAGACCCAGTACTTC

j_call: TRBJ1-2
d_call: TRBD1
clone_size: NA
v_call: TRBV7-6
cdr3_aa: CASSPGQGRNYGYTF
cdr3_nt: TGTGCCAGCAGCCCGGGACAGGGGCGCAACTATGGCTACACCTTC

j_call: TRBJ1-5
d_call: NA
clone_size: NA
v_call: TRBV5-1
cdr3_aa: CASSLGTGNQPQHF
cdr3_nt: TGCGCCAGCAGCTTGGGTACAGGGAATCAGCCCCAGCATTTT

j_call: TRBJ2-5
d_call: NA
clone_size: NA
v_call: TRBV5-6
cdr3_aa: CASSLIEETQYF
cdr3_nt: TGTGCCAGCAGCTTGATTGAAGAGACCCAGTACTTC

j_call: TRBJ2-7
d_call: NA
clone_size: NA
v_call: TRBV27
cdr3_aa: CASSFPGYEQYF
cdr3_nt: TGTGCCAGCAGTTTTCCAGGGTACGAGCAGTACTTC

j_call: TRBJ2-7
d_call: NA
clone_size: NA
v_call: TRBV19
cdr3_aa: CASSMEGSEQYF
cdr3_nt: TGTGCCAGTAGTATGGAGGGTTCCGAGCAGTACTTC

j_call: TRBJ2-1
d_call: NA
clone_size: once
v_call: TRBV7-9
cdr3_aa: CASSLNYGFGQGKGEQFF
cdr3_nt: TGTGCCAGCAGCTTAAATTATGGGTTCGGGCAGGGGAAGGGTGAGCAGTTCTTC

j_call: TRBJ1-2
d_call: NA
clone_size: NA
v_call: TRBV7-8
cdr3_aa: CASSLGATGSAGYTF
cdr3_nt: TGTGCCAGCAGCTTAGGGGCTACGGGGTCGGCTGGCTACACCTTC

j_call: TRBJ2-2
d_call: NA
clone_size: NA
v_call: TRBV7-2
cdr3_aa: CASSFFDPTGELFF
cdr3_nt: TGTGCCAGCAGCTTTTTTGACCCGACCGGGGAGCTGTTTTTT

j_call: TRBJ2-4
d_call: NA
clone_size: once
v_call: TRBV5-1
cdr3_aa: CASSNTGIGTKNIQYF
cdr3_nt: TGCGCCAGCAGCAACACAGGGATTGGAACCAAAAACATTCAGTACTTC

j_call: TRBJ2-2
d_call: TRBD2
clone_size: NA
v_call: TRBV28
cdr3_aa: CAVRGGLNTGELFF
cdr3_nt: TGTGCCGTTCGGGGGGGGCTAAACACCGGGGAGCTGTTTTTT

j_call: TRBJ2-5
d_call: NA
clone_size: NA
v_call: TRBV5-1
cdr3_aa: CASSRTGIGETQYF
cdr3_nt: TGCGCCAGCAGTCGTACGGGAATCGGAGAGACCCAGTACTTC

j_call: TRBJ2-4
d_call: TRBD2
clone_size: NA
v_call: TRBV6-2/TRBV6-3
cdr3_aa: CASSYPGLAGGVTKNIQYF
cdr3_nt: TGTGCCAGCAGTTACCCTGGACTAGCGGGGGGTGTTACCAAAAACATTCAGTACTTC

j_call: TRBJ1-1
d_call: NA
clone_size: NA
v_call: TRBV7-2
cdr3_aa: CASSLSLGTPNTEAFF
cdr3_nt: TGTGCCAGCAGCTTAAGTTTAGGGACACCGAACACTGAAGCTTTCTTT

j_call: TRBJ2-2
d_call: NA
clone_size: NA
v_call: TRBV19
cdr3_aa: CASSPPWDVGTGELFF
cdr3_nt: TGTGCCAGTAGTCCTCCATGGGATGTAGGCACCGGGGAGCTGTTTTTT